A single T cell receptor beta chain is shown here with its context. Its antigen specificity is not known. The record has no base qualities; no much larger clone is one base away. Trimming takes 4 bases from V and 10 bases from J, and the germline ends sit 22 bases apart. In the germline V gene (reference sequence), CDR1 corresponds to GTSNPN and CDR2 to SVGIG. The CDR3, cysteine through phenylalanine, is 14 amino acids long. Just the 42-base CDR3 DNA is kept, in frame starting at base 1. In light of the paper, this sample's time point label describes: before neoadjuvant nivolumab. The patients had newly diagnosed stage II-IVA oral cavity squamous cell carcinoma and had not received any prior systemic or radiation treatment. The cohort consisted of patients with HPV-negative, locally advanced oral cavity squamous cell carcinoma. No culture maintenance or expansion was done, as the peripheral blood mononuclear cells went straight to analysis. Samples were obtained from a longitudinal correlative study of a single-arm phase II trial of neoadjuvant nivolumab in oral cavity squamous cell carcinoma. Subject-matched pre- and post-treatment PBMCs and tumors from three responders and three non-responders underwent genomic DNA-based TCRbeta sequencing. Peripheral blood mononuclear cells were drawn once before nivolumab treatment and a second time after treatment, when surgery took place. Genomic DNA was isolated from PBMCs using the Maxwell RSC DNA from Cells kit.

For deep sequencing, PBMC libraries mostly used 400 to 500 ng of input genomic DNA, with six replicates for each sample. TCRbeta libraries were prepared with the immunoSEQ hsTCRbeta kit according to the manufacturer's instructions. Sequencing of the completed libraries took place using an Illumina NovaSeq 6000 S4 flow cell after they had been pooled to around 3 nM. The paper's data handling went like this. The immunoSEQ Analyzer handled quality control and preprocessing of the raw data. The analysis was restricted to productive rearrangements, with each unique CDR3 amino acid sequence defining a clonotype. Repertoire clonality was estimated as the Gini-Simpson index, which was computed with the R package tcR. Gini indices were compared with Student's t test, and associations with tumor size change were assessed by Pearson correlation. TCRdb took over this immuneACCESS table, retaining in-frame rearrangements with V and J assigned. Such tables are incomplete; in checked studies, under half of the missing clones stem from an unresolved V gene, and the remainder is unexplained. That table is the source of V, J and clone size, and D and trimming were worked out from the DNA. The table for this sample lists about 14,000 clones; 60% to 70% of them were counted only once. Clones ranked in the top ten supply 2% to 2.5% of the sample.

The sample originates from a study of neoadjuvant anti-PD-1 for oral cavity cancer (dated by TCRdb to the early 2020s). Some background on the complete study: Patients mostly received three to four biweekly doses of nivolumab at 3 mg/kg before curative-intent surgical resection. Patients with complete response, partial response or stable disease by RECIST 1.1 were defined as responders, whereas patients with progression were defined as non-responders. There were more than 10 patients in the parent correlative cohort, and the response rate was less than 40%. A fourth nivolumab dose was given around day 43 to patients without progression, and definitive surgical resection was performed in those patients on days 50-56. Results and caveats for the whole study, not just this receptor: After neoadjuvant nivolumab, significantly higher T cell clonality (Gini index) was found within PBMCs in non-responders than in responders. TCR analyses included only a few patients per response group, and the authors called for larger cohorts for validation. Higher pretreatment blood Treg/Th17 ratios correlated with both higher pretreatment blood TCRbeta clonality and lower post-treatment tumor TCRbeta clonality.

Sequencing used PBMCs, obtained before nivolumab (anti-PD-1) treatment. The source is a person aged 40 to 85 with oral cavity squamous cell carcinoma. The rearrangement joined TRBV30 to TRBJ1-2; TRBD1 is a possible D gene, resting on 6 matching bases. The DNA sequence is TGTGCCTGGACTGTGGGACAAGGAACGGCCTCCTACACCTTC. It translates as CAWTVGQGTASYTF.